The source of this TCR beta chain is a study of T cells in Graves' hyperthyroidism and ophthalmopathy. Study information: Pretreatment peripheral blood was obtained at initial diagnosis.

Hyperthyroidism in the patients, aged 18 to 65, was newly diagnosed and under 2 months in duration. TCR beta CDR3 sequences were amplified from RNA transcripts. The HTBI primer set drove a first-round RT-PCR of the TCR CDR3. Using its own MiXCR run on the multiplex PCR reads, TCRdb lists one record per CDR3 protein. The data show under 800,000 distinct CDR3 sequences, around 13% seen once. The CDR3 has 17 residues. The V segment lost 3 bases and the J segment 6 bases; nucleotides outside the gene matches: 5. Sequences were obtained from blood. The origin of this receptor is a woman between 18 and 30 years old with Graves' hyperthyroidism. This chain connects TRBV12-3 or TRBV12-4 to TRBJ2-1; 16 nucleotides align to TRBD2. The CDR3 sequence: CASSLEGLAGGVNEQFF. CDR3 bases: TGTGCCAGCAGTTTGGAGGGACTAGCGGGAGGGGTCAATGAGCAGTTCTTC.